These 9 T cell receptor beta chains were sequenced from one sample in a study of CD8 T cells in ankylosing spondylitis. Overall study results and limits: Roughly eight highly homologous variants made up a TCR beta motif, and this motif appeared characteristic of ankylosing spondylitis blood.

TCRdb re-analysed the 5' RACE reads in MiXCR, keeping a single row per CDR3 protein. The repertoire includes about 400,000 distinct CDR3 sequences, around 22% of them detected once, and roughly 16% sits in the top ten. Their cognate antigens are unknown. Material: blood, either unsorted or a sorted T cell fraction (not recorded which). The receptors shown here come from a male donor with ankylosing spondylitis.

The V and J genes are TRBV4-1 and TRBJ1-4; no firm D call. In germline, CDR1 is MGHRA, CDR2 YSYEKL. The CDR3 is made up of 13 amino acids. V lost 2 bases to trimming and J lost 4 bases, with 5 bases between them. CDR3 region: CASSQQNNEKLFF. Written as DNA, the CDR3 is TGCGCCAGCAGCCAACAGAATAATGAAAAACTGTTTTTT.

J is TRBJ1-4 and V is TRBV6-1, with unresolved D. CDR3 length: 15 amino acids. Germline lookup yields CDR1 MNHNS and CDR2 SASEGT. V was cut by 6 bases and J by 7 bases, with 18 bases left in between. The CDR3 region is CASSAEDQWGEKLFF. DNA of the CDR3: TGTGCCAGCAGCGCTGAGGACCAGTGGGGTGAAAAACTGTTTTTT.

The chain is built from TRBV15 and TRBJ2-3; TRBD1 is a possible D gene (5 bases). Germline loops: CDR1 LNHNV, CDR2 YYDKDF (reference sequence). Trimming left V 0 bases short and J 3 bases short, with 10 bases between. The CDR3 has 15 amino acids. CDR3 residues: CATSREGDATDTQYF. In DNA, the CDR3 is TGTGCCACCAGCAGAGAAGGGGATGCTACAGATACGCAGTATTTT.

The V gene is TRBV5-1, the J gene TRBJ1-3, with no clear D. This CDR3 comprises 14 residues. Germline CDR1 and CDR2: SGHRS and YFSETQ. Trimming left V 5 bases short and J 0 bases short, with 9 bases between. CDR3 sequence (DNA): TGCGCCAGCAGAGAAGGGAACTCTGGAAACACCATATATTTT. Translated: CASREGNSGNTIYF.

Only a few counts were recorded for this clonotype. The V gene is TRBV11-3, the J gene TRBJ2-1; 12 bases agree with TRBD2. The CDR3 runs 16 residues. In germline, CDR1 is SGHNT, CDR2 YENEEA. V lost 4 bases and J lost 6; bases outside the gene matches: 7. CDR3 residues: CASSSATSGGSNEQFF. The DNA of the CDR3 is TGTGCCAGCAGCTCAGCTACTAGCGGGGGGTCCAATGAGCAGTTCTTC.

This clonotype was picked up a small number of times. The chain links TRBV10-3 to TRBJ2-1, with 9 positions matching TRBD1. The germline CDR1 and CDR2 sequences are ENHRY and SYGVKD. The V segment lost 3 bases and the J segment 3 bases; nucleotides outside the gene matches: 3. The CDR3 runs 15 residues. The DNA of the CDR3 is TGTGCCATCAGTGATGGACAGGGGCACTACAATGAGCAGTTCTTC. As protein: CAISDGQGHYNEQFF.

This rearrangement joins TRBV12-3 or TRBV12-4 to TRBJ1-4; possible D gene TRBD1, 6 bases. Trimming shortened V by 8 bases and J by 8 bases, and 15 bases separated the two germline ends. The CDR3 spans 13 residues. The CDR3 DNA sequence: TGTGCCAGCTCGGTGGGGGCCATGGAAAAACTGTTTTTT. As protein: CASSVGAMEKLFF.

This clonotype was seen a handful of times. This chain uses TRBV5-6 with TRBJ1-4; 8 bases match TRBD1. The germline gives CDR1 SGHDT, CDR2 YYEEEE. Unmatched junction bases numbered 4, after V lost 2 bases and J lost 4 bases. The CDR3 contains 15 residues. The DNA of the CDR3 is TGTGCCAGCAGCTTTGGGACAGGTGGTAATGAAAAACTGTTTTTT. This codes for CASSFGTGGNEKLFF.

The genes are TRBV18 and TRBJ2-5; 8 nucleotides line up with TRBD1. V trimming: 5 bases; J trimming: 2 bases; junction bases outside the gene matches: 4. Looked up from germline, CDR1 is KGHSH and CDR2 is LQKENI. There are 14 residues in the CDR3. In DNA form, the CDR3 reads TGTGCCAGCTCAAGGCGGGACAGGCAAGAGACCCAGTACTTC. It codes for CASSRRDRQETQYF.